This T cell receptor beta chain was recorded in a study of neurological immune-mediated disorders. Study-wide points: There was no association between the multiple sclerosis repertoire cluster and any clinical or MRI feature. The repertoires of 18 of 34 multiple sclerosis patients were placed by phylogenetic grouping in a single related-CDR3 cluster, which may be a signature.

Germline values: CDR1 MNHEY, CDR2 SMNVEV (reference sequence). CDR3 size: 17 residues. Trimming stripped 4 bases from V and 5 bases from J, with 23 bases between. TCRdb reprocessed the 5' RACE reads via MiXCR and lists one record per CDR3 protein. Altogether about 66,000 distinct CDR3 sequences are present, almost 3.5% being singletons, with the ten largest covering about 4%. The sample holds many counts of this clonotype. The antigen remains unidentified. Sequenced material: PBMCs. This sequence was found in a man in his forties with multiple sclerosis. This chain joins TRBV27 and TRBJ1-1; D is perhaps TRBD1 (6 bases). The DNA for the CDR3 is TGTGCCAGCAGTTCTAAAGGGCCCGGGACACCAAGGACTGAAGCTTTCTTT. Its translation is CASSSKGPGTPRTEAFF.